This entry describes one TCR beta chain. This clonotype was seen many times. Its antigen is still unknown. No quality values exist for individual bases; no much larger clone is one base distant. This record belongs to a study of regulatory T cells in long-lasting Graves disease (dated by TCRdb to the early 2020s). About the full investigation: Persistent Graves' disease was defined as persistently positive TSH receptor autoantibodies together with antithyroid drug treatment for over 5 years. Persistent Graves' disease patients were compared with newly diagnosed Graves' disease patients by peripheral blood TCR sequencing and RNA sequencing. The study was registered as a clinical trial and conducted in China. TCR sequencing covered some 13 persistent and 20 or so newly diagnosed Graves' disease patients, 33 samples in total. On average, persistent Graves' disease patients in the clinical cohort had been on antithyroid drugs for about 9.3 years.

The CDR3 starts with the cysteine, ends with the phenylalanine, and has 15 residues. CDR3 DNA is the only sequence kept; it has 45 bases, read in frame from the first base. The germline V gene supplies CDR1 MNHNS and CDR2 SASEGT. V drops 5 bases and J drops 0 bases, leaving 14 bases in between. The protocol used for the library was multiplex PCR. Instrument on record: Illumina HiSeq 4000. TCR beta libraries were built with iRepertoire HTBI primers and Arm-PCR amplification of CDR3 regions. Before sequencing, the PCR products underwent gel purification. In the source study's methods: Gene usage analysis of CDR3 amino acid clonotypes relied on the roughly 58 TRBV and about 13 TRBJ segments identified across samples. COPE and FqMerger were used to merge filtered high-quality paired reads into contigs. BLAST was used to align contigs to IMGT TRBV, TRBD and TRBJ reference genes, and CDR3 was defined according to IMGT. Clonotypes above 0.1% frequency were classified as highly expanded clones. Shannon entropy served as the measure of repertoire diversity, while the Gini coefficient captured V-J evenness. Clonotypes shared by more than one individual were considered public. In TCRdb, the public reads were trimmed at Q25 with fastp and aligned with MiXCR, with productive beta chains retained. All rows with the same CDR3 protein become a single entry with the most common DNA and genes. The V and J calls were determined by TCRdb, not by the authors. The table for this sample lists about 340,000 distinct CDR3 sequences; about 20% of them were counted only once. Jointly, the top ten make up less than 35% of the sample.

Read against the paper, the sample's time point label means: persistent/refractory GD, antithyroid drugs over 5 years with positive TRAb. For both TCR sequencing and RNA sequencing, RNA was extracted from PBMCs using TRIzol. Graves' disease was diagnosed according to American Thyroid Association guidelines. The patients came from an endocrinology department in Xi'an, China. Each patient gave approximately 10 milliliters of peripheral blood, collected in an EDTA anticoagulant tube. PBMCs were isolated by Ficoll Paque Plus density gradient separation without further T cell sorting. An Agilent 2100 Bioanalyzer and agarose gel were used to check RNA quality, and a NanoDrop 2000 was used to measure RNA concentration. Here is what the overall study found, with its caveats: Sequencing and analysis were restricted to the TCR beta chain. Lower TCR Shannon entropy and fewer highly expanded clones were observed in persistent Graves' disease patients than in newly diagnosed patients, which suggested clonal expansion. Persistent disease showed preferential use of TRBV28, TRBJ1-2 and TRBJ2-5, whereas newly diagnosed disease favored TRBV20-1 and TRBJ2-1. Because the primary lesion, thyroid tissue, could not be accessed, the study looked at peripheral blood alone. The small sample size was acknowledged by the authors as a limitation that may reduce accuracy. Persistent patients shared more public clonotypes among themselves (around 3,000) than newly diagnosed patients did (more than 950).

The rearranged segments are TRBV6-1 and TRBJ2-7; the D gene lacks a confident call. The receptor comes from a female donor with Graves disease. The specimen comprised peripheral blood mononuclear cells (PBMCs), sampled when the disease was refractory, from a patient treated with antithyroid drugs. CDR3 reads: CASSPRLVSSYEQYF. The bases are TGTGCCAGCAGTCCCCGGCTGGTTAGCTCCTACGAGCAGTACTTC.